What follows are 30 T cell receptor beta chains derived from one specimen sequenced in a study of tumor and adjacent non-tumor tissue in lung cancer. The library came from three nested PCR rounds adapted from ARM-PCR protocols. Using its own MiXCR run on the multiplex PCR reads, TCRdb lists one record per CDR3 protein. The sample consists of roughly 120,000 distinct CDR3 sequences, roughly 80% of them appearing once. RNA was extracted from bulk tissue without any cell sorting. The sample taken for sequencing was lung tumor tissue. These receptors were obtained from an older woman with non-small cell lung cancer.

Points on this clonotype: At one end, the junction sequence differs from germline, possibly due to a read error. The rearrangement joins TRBV10-1 to TRBJ2-7; D might be TRBD2 (6 bases). Germline V CDR1 and CDR2: WNHNN, SYGVQD (reference sequence). The CDR3 extends over 14 amino acids. The CDR3 region has the DNA TGCGCCAGCAGTTCGACGGAGGGCCCCTGCGAGCAGTACTTT. The encoded protein is CASSSTEGPCEQYF.

Comment on this clonotype: The junction departs from the called germline gene at one end, perhaps through a read error. The chain links TRBV11-2 to TRBJ2-1; D gene uncertain. Germline lookup yields CDR1 SGHAT and CDR2 FQNNGV. There are 15 residues in the CDR3. The CDR3 sequence is CASGLKPGPNNEQFF. In DNA, the CDR3 is TGTGCCAGCGGCTTAAAACCCGGGCCAAACAATGAGCAGTTCTTC.

V is TRBV29-1 and J is TRBJ2-7, with TRBD2 matching over 8 bases. Looked up from germline, CDR1 is SQVTM and CDR2 is ANQGSEA. The V and J ends lost 6 bases and 4 bases, in that order; junction bases with no gene match: 14. The CDR3 loop spans 15 amino acids. The CDR3 nucleotides are TGCAGCGTCGCAAGGGGACTAGTGGGCGATTACGAGCAGTACTTC. It is translated as CSVARGLVGDYEQYF.

In the case of this clonotype: This CDR3 fails to terminate in the conserved phenylalanine or tryptophan, so it likely reflects a read error. No DNA is shown, since the ends of the CDR3 on it are uncertain; the CDR3 is the one TCRdb lists. The rearrangement uses TRBV29-1 and TRBJ2-1; TRBD2 was called by the table and not checked on the DNA. CDR1 SQVTM and CDR2 ANQGSEA come from the germline V gene. The CDR3 region is 16 residues in length, termini included. CDR3 amino acids: CSVEGLDSLSYNERFL.

In regard to this clonotype: Mismatch with germline at one junction end may stem from a read error. The chain is built from TRBV20-1 and TRBJ1-1, with 7 positions matching TRBD1. Looked up from germline, CDR1 is DFQATT and CDR2 is SNEGSKA (reference sequence). The CDR3 is made up of 16 amino acids. CDR3 nucleotides: TGTAGTGATAGAAGACAGGGTTCTCCGATGAACACTGAAGCTTTCTTT. Translated: CSDRRQGSPMNTEAFF.

On this clonotype itself: A read error may produce the germline difference seen at one junction end. The rearrangement uses TRBV11-2 and TRBJ2-3; D is unresolved. Germline CDR1 SGHAT, CDR2 FQNNGV. This CDR3 has 11 amino acids. The CDR3 DNA sequence: TGTGCCAGAACCTTAACAGATACTCAGTATTTT. Translated, it gives CARTLTDTQYF.

Worth noting for this clonotype: The conserved phenylalanine or tryptophan normally closing the CDR3 is absent here, so this likely arose from a read error. CDR3 DNA: TGTACCAGCCGAACAGGGTCACAGCCCCAGCATTTA. It translates to CTSRTGSQPQHL. The chain links TRBV6-5 to TRBJ1-5; possible D gene TRBD1, 6 bases. Germline assignment: CDR1 MNHEY and CDR2 SVGAGI. This CDR3 has 12 amino acids.

The genes are TRBV11-3 and TRBJ1-1; possible D gene TRBD1, 5 bases. Trimming pared 3 bases from V and 0 bases from J, leaving 20 bases between. CDR1 and CDR2 (germline): SGHNT, YENEEA. The CDR3 length is 18 residues. Written as DNA, the CDR3 is TGTGCCAGCAGCTTTAATGGACCGCCGGGACGGATGAACACTGAAGCTTTCTTT. This gives the protein CASSFNGPPGRMNTEAFF.

On this clonotype: A junction boundary mismatches the germline segment, possibly from a read error. The chain has TRBV11-2 and TRBJ2-3, with D hard to call. Germline values: CDR1 SGHAT, CDR2 FQNNGV. The CDR3 is made up of 16 amino acids. DNA of the CDR3: TGTACCAGCAGCCCCAACAGCCCAATTAGCACAGATACGCAGTATTTT. Its translation is CTSSPNSPISTDTQYF.

Concerning this clonotype: Given the absence of the conserved phenylalanine or tryptophan at the CDR3 end, a read error is likely. This rearrangement joins TRBV20-1 to TRBJ2-5, with 7 bases lining up with TRBD1. CDR1 DFQATT and CDR2 SNEGSKA come from the germline V gene (reference sequence). The V segment lost 4 bases and the J segment 10 bases; nucleotides outside the gene matches: 12. The CDR3 length is 13 residues. CDR3 DNA sequence: TGCAGTGCTACGGAAACAGGGGTTGGGGACCAGTACTCC. Translation gives CSATETGVGDQYS.

Concerning this clonotype: An end of the junction differs from the germline gene, which may be a read error. In DNA form, the CDR3 reads TGTGCCAACAGTTCCCGGGAGGGGGCTAGCTCCTACAATGAGCAGTTCTTC. Amino acids: CANSSREGASSYNEQFF. V and J are TRBV28 and TRBJ2-1; D possibly corresponds to TRBD2 (8 bases). Germline CDR1 is MDHEN and CDR2 is SYDVKM. The CDR3 is made up of 17 amino acids.

Worth noting for this clonotype: It may be a read error: a sequence one base away is much more abundant. V usage is TRBV10-3 and J usage is TRBJ1-1, with D hard to call. The germline V and J ends were trimmed by 8 bases and 1 base, with 8 bases remaining between them. From germline, CDR1 is ENHRY and CDR2 SYGVKD. The CDR3 covers 12 residues. The CDR3 reads CAICNTNTEAFF. CDR3 sequence (DNA): TGTGCCATCTGCAACACGAACACTGAAGCTTTCTTT.

This clonotype was counted only a few times. A much larger clone lies one base from this, so it may be a read error. The CDR3 end shows no conserved phenylalanine or tryptophan, and so a read error is likely. The CDR3 region is CSVVKGTGKEPQHL. In DNA, the CDR3 is TGCAGCGTTGTAAAAGGGACAGGGAAAGAGCCCCAGCATCTT. V and J are TRBV29-1 and TRBJ1-5, with 9 bases lining up with TRBD1. Germline loops: CDR1 SQVTM, CDR2 ANQGSEA. This CDR3 contains 14 residues. With 4 bases clipped from V and 8 bases from J, the junction kept 9 bases outside the gene matches.

The J gene is TRBJ2-7, the V gene TRBV5-6, with 10 bases lining up with TRBD2. V lost 5 bases, J lost 6 bases, and 17 bases stayed unmatched. The CDR3 is made up of 17 amino acids. The germline V gene encodes CDR1 SGHDT and CDR2 YYEEEE. The CDR3 here is CASRWGGSGRSPCEQYF. CDR3 DNA sequence: TGTGCCAGCAGATGGGGCGGTAGCGGGAGGTCCCCCTGCGAGCAGTACTTC.

For this clonotype: This may be a read error, as it is one base from a much larger clone. This chain connects TRBV6-2 or TRBV6-3 to TRBJ2-1; D perhaps matches TRBD1 (5 bases). This CDR3 contains 12 residues. Germline lookup yields CDR1 MNHEY and CDR2 SVGEGT. The germline V and J ends were trimmed by 6 bases and 8 bases, with 11 bases remaining between them. Written as DNA, the CDR3 is TGTGCCAGCAGCCAGACAGAAGATGAGCAGTTCTTC. This gives the protein CASSQTEDEQFF.

About this clonotype itself: One end of the junction varies from germline; a read error may be responsible. V gene TRBV29-1 combines with J gene TRBJ2-7; D gene unclear. CDR1 is SQVTM, CDR2 ANQGSEA, per germline. The CDR3 is made up of 13 amino acids. CDR3: CIVLDAFSYEQYF. CDR3 DNA sequence: TGCATCGTTTTAGACGCATTCTCCTACGAGCAATACTTC.

The chain joins TRBV28 to TRBJ1-1; possibly TRBD1 for D (5 bases). Germline-derived CDR1 and CDR2 are MDHEN and SYDVKM. V lost 7 bases, J lost 0 bases, and 12 bases lay in between. The CDR3 contains 14 residues. For the CDR3, the DNA is TGTGCCAGCACCATGGGGGGAATGAACACTGAAGCTTTCTTT. This translates into CASTMGGMNTEAFF.

This clonotype was detected only a few times. CDR3 protein: CASSLAKGSQPQHF. DNA of the CDR3: TGTGCCAGCAGCTTGGCAAAGGGCAGTCAGCCCCAGCATTTT. The chain uses TRBV5-6 and TRBJ1-5, with D hard to call. The CDR3 is made up of 14 amino acids. V gave up 0 bases and J gave up 6 bases, with 10 bases separating them. Germline V gives CDR1 SGHDT, CDR2 YYEEEE.

Points on this clonotype: Given a much more abundant clone one base away, this may be a read error. This chain joins TRBV12-3 or TRBV12-4 and TRBJ2-5, with D possibly TRBD1 on 6 matching bases. The CDR3 has 14 residues. The CDR3 spells CARSPRGNQETQYF. The CDR3 coding sequence is TGTGCCCGCAGTCCCAGGGGAAACCAAGAGACCCAGTACTTC.

Turning to this clonotype: One junction end does not reproduce the germline sequence, and a read error may be involved. This sequence joins TRBV11-1 and TRBJ2-2, with D possibly matching TRBD2 (6 bases). Germline values: CDR1 SGHAT, CDR2 FQDESV (reference sequence). There are 17 residues in the CDR3. CDR3 region: CASNPRLVGESTGELLF. CDR3 in DNA: TGTGCCAGCAACCCGCGACTAGTGGGAGAATCCACCGGGGAGCTGCTTTTT.

This clonotype was counted once. The chain uses TRBV20-1 and TRBJ2-5; either TRBD1 or TRBD2 may supply D (7 bases each). The V gene's germline CDR1 is DFQATT and CDR2 SNEGSKA (reference sequence). This CDR3 comprises 14 residues. CDR3 nucleotides: TGCAATGCAGGGGGGAGGGGTTCCCCCCAGACCCAGTACTTC. Translated, it gives CNAGGRGSPQTQYF.

On this clonotype itself: Being one base from a much bigger clone, this may be a read error. V is TRBV6-6 and J is TRBJ1-5; D remains ambiguous. Germline V gene lookup returns CDR1 MNHNY and CDR2 SVGAGI (reference sequence). The CDR3 spans 13 residues. V lost 7 bases and J lost 1, with 8 bases in between. DNA for the CDR3: TGTGCCAGCACCTCGGACAGCAATCAGCCCCAGCATTTT. The encoded protein is CASTSDSNQPQHF.

This clonotype appeared once. One end of the junction fails to match germline, which may point to a read error. The chain has TRBV6-2 or TRBV6-3 and TRBJ2-2; the D gene is possibly TRBD2 (5 bases). Germline V gives CDR1 MNHEY, CDR2 SVGEGT. The CDR3 is made up of 17 amino acids. CDR3: CASSYTQHRANTGVLFF. For the CDR3, the DNA is TGTGCCAGTAGTTACACCCAACATAGGGCCAACACCGGGGTGCTGTTTTTT.

This clonotype was observed a handful of times. The germline gene is not matched at one end of the junction; a read error may be the cause. The gene calls are TRBV11-2 and TRBJ2-5; D might be TRBD1 (6 bases). The germline V gene encodes CDR1 SGHAT and CDR2 FQNNGV. This CDR3 contains 13 residues. This chain's CDR3 is CASSFTKGETQYF. The CDR3 DNA follows: TGTGCCAGCAGCTTTACCAAGGGGGAGACTCAGTACTTC.

The sample holds many counts of this clonotype. The chain carries TRBV20-1 and TRBJ1-1; D is uncertain. CDR3 size: 15 residues. Germline-derived CDR1 and CDR2 are DFQATT and SNEGSKA (reference sequence). V shed 0 bases and J shed 1 base, with 12 bases lying between them. The CDR3 nucleotides are TGCAGTGCTAGAGATCCGGGGTATCGGAACACTGAAGCTTTCTTT. It yields the protein CSARDPGYRNTEAFF.

This clonotype has ten or more counts. Here the CDR3 reads CSAPEGFIHGYTF. The CDR3, as DNA: TGCAGTGCCCCGGAGGGCTTTATTCATGGCTACACCTTC. V usage is TRBV20-1 and J usage is TRBJ1-2; D is undetermined. Germline V lookup: CDR1 DFQATT, CDR2 SNEGSKA (reference sequence). The CDR3 has 13 amino acids. Trimming stripped 6 bases from V and 6 bases from J, with 17 bases between.

As to this clonotype: This could be a read error, since a much larger clone is one nucleotide away. The rearrangement joins TRBV12-3 or TRBV12-4 to TRBJ2-3; no clear D gene. The J call may be faulty, since TRBJ2-5 better matches the DNA end. CDR3 length: 14 residues. The CDR3 nucleotides read TGTGCCAGCAGTTTGAGTGACGGTCAAGAGACCCAGTACTTC. The encoded protein is CASSLSDGQETQYF.

The table lists this clonotype with a count of one. A read error may account for a junction end that differs from germline. The V and J genes are TRBV11-3 and TRBJ2-7; tentatively, D is TRBD1 or TRBD2 (6 bases each). Per germline, CDR1 SGHNT and CDR2 YENEEA. The CDR3 length is 15 residues. CDR3 residues: CASSLRQGTSNERFF. As DNA, the CDR3 is TGTGCCAGCAGCTTGCGGCAGGGGACTTCTAACGAGCGGTTCTTC. Based on the CDR3 plus reference TRBV11-3 and TRBJ2-7, the full variable domain is EAGVVQSPRYKIIEKKQPVAFWCNPISGHNTLYWYLQNLGQGPELLIRYENEEAVDDSQLPKDRFSAERLKGVDSTLKIQPAELGDSAVYLCASSLRQGTSNERFFGPGTRLTVT.

Of note for this clonotype: At one of its ends the junction is not consistent with the germline gene, which may arise from a read error. The chain is built from TRBV11-3 and TRBJ1-1; D call uncertain. The CDR3 has 15 residues. The germline V gene encodes CDR1 SGHNT and CDR2 YENEEA. The CDR3 DNA is TGTGCCAGCAGCTTAGATTCGGGAAGAGTCACTGGAGCTTTCTTT. Translation: CASSLDSGRVTGAFF.

This clonotype has at least ten counts. CDR3 loop: CASSTGTQGGRWAFF. In DNA form, the CDR3 reads TGTGCCAGCAGTACCGGGACACAGGGCGGCAGATGGGCTTTCTTT. V gene TRBV28 combines with J gene TRBJ1-1; a weak D match, TRBD1 (6 bases). The CDR3 has 15 residues. Per germline, CDR1 MDHEN and CDR2 SYDVKM. V lost 5 bases and J lost 11, with 24 bases in between. The full variable domain, completed using reference TRBV28 and TRBJ1-1, is DVKVTQSSRYLVKRTGEKVFLECVQDMDHENMFWYRQDPGLGLRLIYFSYDVKMKEKGDIPEGYSVSREKKERFSLILESASTNQTSMYLCASSTGTQGGRWAFFGQGTRLTVV.